This entry concerns a single T cell receptor beta chain. Its specific antigen is unknown. The sample holds no much larger clone one base away, and base qualities are not on file. Relative to germline, V is 2 bases shorter and J is 6 bases shorter, with 14 bases between their ends. Measured from the cysteine to the phenylalanine, the CDR3 is 14 residues long. The CDR3 DNA has 42 bases and is translated from base 1. CDR1 and CDR2, looked up from the germline V gene, are ENHRY and SYGVKD. The data were taken from a study of T cells in Graves' hyperthyroidism and ophthalmopathy (dated by TCRdb to the late 2010s). Regarding the study in general: Peripheral blood samples were taken at the time of initial diagnosis, prior to any treatment. To identify distinguishing TCR V-J signatures, a discovery cohort of about 95 patients was used, comprising under 45 with Graves' ophthalmopathy and under 60 with stable Graves' hyperthyroidism. Once sampling was done, hyperthyroidism patients were given methimazole at a starting dose of 30 mg daily, whereas ophthalmopathy patients were given high-dose intravenous methylprednisolone. The study also compared thyroid tissue and blood T-cell repertoires from about six Graves' hyperthyroidism patients. The paper describes TCR Vbeta CDR3 sequencing of 120 to 150 peripheral blood samples, made up of approximately 40 ophthalmopathy patients, some 76 hyperthyroidism patients and around 17 progressor patients. Prospective prediction of ophthalmopathy was tested in an independent validation cohort of 18 to 20 hyperthyroidism patients and 15 to 17 patients who later progressed to ophthalmopathy. The 90 to 100 discovery patients were randomly split 7:3 into training and test sets.

Study-wide findings and limitations: Most expanded thyroid clonotypes (frequency above 0.001) were also found in blood, which suggests that blood repertoires may mirror thyroid immune responses. No statistical method was used to fix the sample size in advance, and group allocation was not hidden from the investigators. A 13 V-J signature model separated ophthalmopathy from stable hyperthyroidism, with 87.88% sensitivity and around 84% specificity in cross-validation and 80%/75% in testing. In validation, the model predicted progression to ophthalmopathy a median of about 6 months before onset, with 65% to 71% sensitivity and 72.22% specificity.

Amplification of TCR beta CDR3 regions was carried out from RNA transcripts. The TCR CDR3 was subjected to a first round of RT-PCR using the HTBI primer set and the Qiagen OneStep RT-PCR kit. The libraries were constructed in a second round of multiplex PCR and then size-selected and purified. The libraries were sequenced on an Illumina HiSeq2000 using paired-end 100 bp reads. The original methods were these. SOAPnuke was used to process the raw data, removing reads that contained adapters or uncalled bases, had a mean Phred below 15, or lacked an exact match to the constant primer or identifier. COPE v1.2.5 was used to merge high-quality paired reads, and clonotypes were defined as unique nucleotide sequences. MiTCR v1.1 was used to align the clonotypes against IMGT TRBV, TRBD and TRBJ reference segments. The analysis was restricted to V-J combinations with a frequency above 0.0001, which together covered just over 99% of the repertoires. A TCS score was defined as the ratio of F50 (clonal expansion) to E x V (chaos), with BLOSUM62-based TCRdist applied between CDR3 peptides within each V-J. Welch's t-statistics and random forest reduced approximately 520 V-J features to 10 to 15, which were used in a naive Bayes classifier (R e1071). The raw public data were reprocessed by TCRdb itself: fastp quality trimming at Q25, MiXCR clonotype calling, in-frame beta chains only. All rows with the same CDR3 protein become a single entry with the most common DNA and genes. TCRdb's processing, not the authors', yielded these V and J calls. The table for this sample lists under 350,000 distinct CDR3 sequences; 21% of them were counted only once. The ten biggest clones cover about 50% of the sample.

A patient counted as having stable Graves' hyperthyroidism if no progression to ophthalmopathy occurred over 18 months of follow-up. Hyperthyroidism patients were newly diagnosed, had a disease duration of under 2 months, and were aged 18 to 65 years. Any patient with an uncontrolled infection, another autoimmune disease, pregnancy or lactation was excluded. Diagnoses were based on clinical symptoms, serum thyroxine and TRAb, thyroid ultrasound and orbital computed tomography. Ficoll-Paque density gradient centrifugation was used to isolate PBMCs from approximately 10 ml of fresh peripheral blood. Total RNA was extracted using Trizol reagent, and RNA quality was assessed on an Agilent 2100 Bioanalyzer.

Sequenced: blood. The rearranged chain carries TRBV10-3 and TRBJ2-7; the best D guess is TRBD1, with 6 bases matching. The TCR originated in a woman in her forties or fifties with Graves' hyperthyroidism. The CDR3: CAISEPGTSGEQYF. The DNA sequence follows: TGTGCCATCAGTGAGCCCGGGACAAGTGGCGAGCAGTACTTC.